The present TCR beta chain was sequenced within a study of blood T cell repertoires in COVID-19. The CDR3 is 15 residues long. CDR1 and CDR2 from the germline V gene are ENHRY and SYGVKD. The V gene lost 3 bases and the J gene lost 5 bases, with 17 bases spanning the gap. The table lists this clone with a few counts. Produced via immunoSEQ multiplex PCR; TCRdb's table is partial and in-frame only. Seen here are about 23,000 clones, 94% observed once, and the top ten hold more than 4%. The source is a woman aged 45-59 years with active COVID-19. V is TRBV10-3 and J is TRBJ2-7; D unclear. The source material was peripheral blood. CDR3 in DNA: TGTGCCATCAGTGATATGAAACTGCCTCTTAACGAGCAGTACTTC. Translated, it gives CAISDMKLPLNEQYF.